Each of the 12 T cell receptor beta chains below was sequenced from the same sample in a study of long-term antiretroviral therapy in people with HIV. At survey level, the immunoSEQ assay was run in its v3.0 version. Assay: immunoSEQ multiplex PCR; the TCRdb copy retains only in-frame clones and omits some. The sample yields 31,000 or so clones, approximately 91% seen once. Sequencing was performed on unsorted PBMCs, taken roughly 5 years before starting antiretroviral therapy. Every receptor here comes from a man aged 50-60 years with HIV.

This chain uses TRBV5-1 with TRBJ2-5; D is undetermined. The CDR3 runs 11 residues. The V end was cut by 2 bases, the J end by 1 base, with 0 bases between. Germline CDR1 is SGHRS and CDR2 is YFSETQ. CDR3 loop: CASSFQETQYF. The CDR3 DNA reads as TGCGCCAGCAGCTTCCAAGAGACCCAGTACTTC.

The chain recombines TRBV2 with TRBJ1-1; D perhaps matches TRBD1 (5 bases). V lost 6 bases and J lost 4, with 12 bases in between. CDR1 and CDR2 from the germline V gene are SNHLY and FYNNEI. The CDR3 is 13 residues long. CDR3 nucleotide sequence: TGTGCCAGCAGGAGTACAGGTCCCACTGAAGCTTTCTTT. Its protein is CASRSTGPTEAFF.

This clone has a single count. This chain links TRBV7-9 with TRBJ1-1; TRBD1 agrees at 7 bases. The germline V gene encodes CDR1 SEHNR and CDR2 FQNEAQ (reference sequence). The CDR3 consists of 14 residues. V gave up 2 bases and J gave up 1 base; unmatched junction bases: 1. The CDR3 sequence: CASSLTGENTEAFF. CDR3 DNA sequence: TGTGCCAGCAGCTTAACAGGGGAGAACACTGAAGCTTTCTTT. The whole variable domain, remainder taken from reference TRBV7-9 and TRBJ1-1, is DTGVSQNPRHKITKRGQNVTFRCDPISEHNRLYWYRQTLGQGPEFLTYFQNEAQLEKSRLLSDRFSAERPKGSFSTLEIQRTEQGDSAMYLCASSLTGENTEAFFGQGTRLTVV.

This sequence joins TRBV5-6 and TRBJ2-7; D remains ambiguous. The ends were cut back, 3 bases at V and 8 bases at J, with 18 bases in the middle. Germline V gives CDR1 SGHDT, CDR2 YYEEEE. The CDR3 spans 14 residues. In DNA form, the CDR3 reads TGTGCCAGCAGCTCGTCAGGTTCTCCCTCGAAGCAGTACTTC. It translates to CASSSSGSPSKQYF.

The rearrangement uses TRBV5-4 and TRBJ2-5, with 7 bases aligning to TRBD2. The V segment lost 0 bases and the J segment 3 bases; nucleotides outside the gene matches: 5. CDR3 length: 15 amino acids. Germline CDR1 is SGHNT and CDR2 is YYREEE (reference sequence). CDR3 DNA sequence: TGTGCCAGCAGCTTGGATCCGGGGGGAGAAGAGACCCAGTACTTC. Protein sequence: CASSLDPGGEETQYF.

The chain couples TRBV15 to TRBJ1-1; D is possibly TRBD1 (5 bases). Germline V gene data show CDR1 as LNHNV and CDR2 as YYDKDF (reference sequence). The CDR3 is 18 residues long. Trimming left V 1 base short and J 2 bases short, with 20 bases between. CDR3 loop: CATSRGRGPNVLNTEAFF. CDR3 coding DNA: TGTGCCACCAGCAGAGGCCGGGGCCCGAATGTTCTTAACACTGAAGCTTTCTTT.

The J gene is TRBJ2-7, the V gene TRBV25-1; possibly TRBD1 for D (6 bases). V lost 2 bases and J lost 5, with 10 bases in between. The CDR3 runs 13 residues. Germline V lookup: CDR1 MGHDK, CDR2 SYGVNS. CDR3 residues: CASSEKWTDEQYF. CDR3 nucleotides: TGTGCCAGCAGTGAAAAATGGACAGACGAGCAGTACTTC.

CDR3 region: CASSTDGRNTIYF. In DNA, the CDR3 is TGTGCCAGCAGCACGGACGGAAGAAACACCATATATTTT. This sequence joins TRBV6-5 and TRBJ1-3, with no clear D. Germline V gives CDR1 MNHEY, CDR2 SVGAGI. V shed 6 bases and J shed 5 bases, with 11 bases lying between them. CDR3 length: 13 residues.

This chain connects TRBV2 to TRBJ2-7; maybe TRBD2 (6 bases). V was shortened by 6 bases and J by 3 bases, with 12 bases between the two germline ends. This CDR3 region has 13 residues. CDR1 is SNHLY, CDR2 FYNNEI, per germline. The CDR3: CASRTWGGYEQYF. The CDR3, as DNA: TGTGCCAGCAGGACTTGGGGAGGCTACGAGCAGTACTTC.

The chain recombines TRBV7-3 with TRBJ2-1; 11 nucleotides match TRBD2. V trimming: 5 bases; J trimming: 6 bases; junction bases outside the gene matches: 12. The length of the CDR3 is 17 residues. The germline V gene encodes CDR1 SGHTA and CDR2 FQGTGA. This CDR3 reads CASSLPLAGGAPNEQFF. Written as DNA, the CDR3 is TGTGCCAGCAGCCTCCCGTTAGCGGGGGGGGCTCCCAATGAGCAGTTCTTC. Full variable domain (rest looked up from reference TRBV7-3 and TRBJ2-1): GAGVSQTPSNKVTEKGKYVELRCDPISGHTALYWYRQSLGQGPEFLIYFQGTGAADDSGLPNDRFFAVRPEGSVSTLKIQRTERGDSAVYLCASSLPLAGGAPNEQFFGPGTRLTVL.

V gene TRBV7-9 combines with J gene TRBJ1-1; D uncertain. With 5 bases removed from V and 0 bases from J, the gap between germline ends came to 10 bases. This CDR3 comprises 14 residues. Germline CDR1 SEHNR, CDR2 FQNEAQ (reference sequence). Here the CDR3 reads CASSPSQVNTEAFF. CDR3 bases: TGTGCCAGCAGCCCTTCACAAGTGAACACTGAAGCTTTCTTT.

The V call is TRBV28, the J call TRBJ2-7, with 8 bases that match TRBD1. CDR3 size: 15 residues. CDR1 is MDHEN, CDR2 SYDVKM, per germline. The V and J ends lost 7 bases and 3 bases, in that order; junction bases with no gene match: 11. The CDR3: CASTWGAGGGYEQYF. The DNA of the CDR3 is TGTGCCAGCACCTGGGGGGCAGGGGGCGGCTACGAGCAGTACTTC.